These 21 T cell receptor beta chains originate from one sample sequenced in a study of blood T cells in healthy people across ages. It was with a sample-barcoded 5' primer and a J-beta primer mix that a second PCR of about 6 to 12 cycles was run. Using its own MiXCR run on the 5' RACE reads, TCRdb lists one record per CDR3 protein. The table has about 1 million distinct CDR3 sequences, more than 35% seen once. Sample: blood. These receptors originate from an older woman in good health.

In DNA form, the CDR3 reads TGTGCCAGCAGTTTGGGAGGGAATGGTGGCTACACCTTC. Translation gives CASSLGGNGGYTF. The chain has TRBV12-3 or TRBV12-4 and TRBJ1-2, with D unresolved. Trimming took off 3 bases at V and 7 bases at J, with 12 bases between the two ends. The CDR3 has 13 amino acids.

CDR3 region: CASSARRSGSEQYF. The CDR3 DNA sequence: TGTGCCAGCAGCGCCCGACGCTCTGGTAGCGAGCAGTACTTC. This rearrangement joins TRBV11-1 to TRBJ2-7; no firm D call. Germline V gene sequence: CDR1 SGHAT, CDR2 FQDESV (reference sequence). This CDR3 has 14 amino acids. The V gene lost 5 bases and the J gene lost 6 bases, with 17 bases spanning the gap.

The V gene is TRBV29-1, the J gene TRBJ2-3; no reliable D call. The CDR3 is 10 amino acids. V was trimmed by 3 bases and J by 8 bases, leaving 6 bases between them. From germline, CDR1 is SQVTM and CDR2 ANQGSEA. The CDR3 bases are TGCAGCGTTGACGGCCCTACGCAGTATTTT. Translating it yields CSVDGPTQYF.

The V gene is TRBV10-3, the J gene TRBJ2-2, with no clear D. The CDR3 extends over 12 amino acids. In germline, CDR1 is ENHRY, CDR2 SYGVKD. V was shortened by 7 bases and J by 4 bases, with 7 bases between the two germline ends. For the CDR3, the DNA is TGTGCCATCAAGGCGAGCACCGGGGAGCTGTTTTTT. It translates to CAIKASTGELFF.

The rearrangement links TRBV15 to TRBJ1-5; no definite D call. The germline V gene encodes CDR1 LNHNV and CDR2 YYDKDF (reference sequence). The CDR3 runs to 15 residues. Trimming removed 1 base at V and 3 bases at J, with 10 bases between. CDR3 coding DNA: TGTGCCACCAGCAGAGTCGTAGGTGACAATCAGCCCCAGCATTTT. Translating gives CATSRVVGDNQPQHF.

This clonotype was detected only a few times. The gene calls are TRBV5-1 and TRBJ2-1; D is perhaps TRBD1 or TRBD2 (5 bases each). Germline CDR1 is SGHRS and CDR2 is YFSETQ. Between the trimmed V and J ends, which lost 8 bases and 2 bases, there was a span of 8 bases. The CDR3 runs 12 residues. In DNA form, the CDR3 reads TGCGCCAGTGGGACGGCCTACAATGAGCAGTTCTTC. This gives the protein CASGTAYNEQFF.

This sequence joins TRBV24-1 and TRBJ2-7, with D hard to call. V shed 6 bases and J shed 5 bases, with 13 bases lying between them. Germline loops: CDR1 KGHDR, CDR2 SFDVKD. There are 13 residues in the CDR3. The DNA for the CDR3 is TGTGCCACCAGTAATGGGCCCCGCGACGAGCAGTACTTC. Translated, it gives CATSNGPRDEQYF.

The sample holds a few counts of this clonotype. J is TRBJ2-7 and V is TRBV30; TRBD2 aligns across 8 bases. The trim removed 3 bases at V and 6 bases at J, leaving 7 bases unmatched. The CDR3 length is 13 residues. Germline V gene sequence: CDR1 GTSNPN, CDR2 SVGIG (reference sequence). The CDR3 sequence: CAWSQGLGSEQYF. CDR3 nucleotides: TGTGCCTGGAGCCAGGGACTAGGGAGCGAGCAGTACTTC.

The chain couples TRBV27 to TRBJ2-1; 7 bases map to TRBD1. The V segment lost 6 bases and the J segment 4 bases; nucleotides outside the gene matches: 12. Looked up from germline, CDR1 is MNHEY and CDR2 is SMNVEV (reference sequence). The CDR3 has 16 amino acids. The CDR3 nucleotides are TGTGCCAGCAGGCCCTCTGTGGACAGGAGTTACAATGAGCAGTTCTTC. It translates to CASRPSVDRSYNEQFF.

The chain combines TRBV11-2 with TRBJ2-7; 7 nucleotides match TRBD2. Per the germline V gene, CDR1 is SGHAT and CDR2 is FQNNGV. The V gene end was trimmed by 5 bases and the J gene end by 1 base; junction bases not matched to a gene: 8. The CDR3 runs to 15 residues. In DNA form, the CDR3 reads TGTGCCAGCAGCAAGGGAGGGGTGGGATCCTACGAGCAGTACTTC. Its translation is CASSKGGVGSYEQYF. The complete variable domain, with remaining parts taken from reference TRBV11-2 and TRBJ2-7, reads EAGVAQSPRYKIIEKRQSVAFWCNPISGHATLYWYQQILGQGPKLLIQFQNNGVVDDSQLPKDRFSAERLKGVDSTLKIQPAKLEDSAVYLCASSKGGVGSYEQYFGPGTRLTVT.

The genes are TRBV7-9 and TRBJ1-2, with TRBD1 identical over 11 bases. This CDR3 region has 14 residues. Losses at the gene ends were 4 bases for V and 8 bases for J; bases not matched to a gene: 6. Germline V gene data show CDR1 as SEHNR and CDR2 as FQNEAQ (reference sequence). CDR3 DNA: TGTGCCAGCAGCTGGACAGGGGGCCACGCGGGCTACACCTTC. This encodes CASSWTGGHAGYTF.

This clonotype was seen at least ten times. The chain's CDR3 is CASSVSSSYEQYF. The CDR3 bases are TGTGCCAGCAGCGTATCTTCGTCCTACGAGCAGTACTTC. V usage is TRBV7-2 and J usage is TRBJ2-7, with D unresolved. The CDR3 sequence is 13 residues long. Germline CDR1 reads SGHTA; CDR2 reads FQGNSA. Deletions cut 5 bases from V and 1 base from J, with 9 bases between.

This clonotype was picked up a small number of times. The chain has TRBV27 and TRBJ1-6; D is ambiguous. With 7 bases removed from V and 9 bases from J, the gap between germline ends came to 19 bases. CDR1 and CDR2 (germline): MNHEY, SMNVEV (reference sequence). The CDR3 loop spans 15 amino acids. The CDR3 region is CASTNKEGSGSPLHF. As DNA, the CDR3 is TGTGCCAGCACGAACAAAGAAGGGTCGGGTTCACCCCTCCACTTT.

The V call is TRBV7-9, the J call TRBJ1-4, with no clear D. CDR1 is SEHNR and CDR2 is FQNEAQ in the germline V gene (reference sequence). The ends were cut back, 0 bases at V and 10 bases at J, with 6 bases in the middle. CDR3 length: 12 amino acids. CDR3 DNA sequence: TGTGCCAGCAGCTTAGCGGTGGGAAAACTGTTTTTT. Its translation: CASSLAVGKLFF.

This clonotype appeared a single time. J is TRBJ2-5 and V is TRBV29-1, with 16 bases that match TRBD2. This CDR3 has 14 amino acids. The V and J ends lost 6 bases and 7 bases, in that order; junction bases with no gene match: 5. CDR1 SQVTM and CDR2 ANQGSEA come from the germline V gene. The CDR3 protein is CSVGTSGREGTQYF. The CDR3 DNA reads TGCAGCGTCGGGACTAGCGGGAGGGAAGGGACCCAGTACTTC.

Only a few counts were recorded for this clonotype. V usage is TRBV6-5 and J usage is TRBJ2-7; 10 positions agree with TRBD2. Germline V gives CDR1 MNHEY, CDR2 SVGAGI. V was clipped by 4 bases and J by 3 bases; unmatched bases: 6. The CDR3 has 15 residues. The CDR3 is CASSFRTSGYYEQYF. The CDR3 DNA reads TGTGCCAGCAGTTTCCGGACTAGCGGATACTACGAGCAGTACTTC.

The V and J genes are TRBV9 and TRBJ2-7, with D unclear. This CDR3 is built from 15 residues. The V end was cut by 3 bases, the J end by 3 bases, with 16 bases between. Germline lookup yields CDR1 SGDLS and CDR2 YYNGEE. CDR3 protein: CASSEEDHWNYEQYF. In DNA form, the CDR3 reads TGTGCCAGCAGCGAAGAGGACCATTGGAACTACGAGCAGTACTTC.

This clonotype appeared many times. J is TRBJ2-1 and V is TRBV4-2; D is unresolved. Germline V lookup: CDR1 LGHNA, CDR2 YNFKEQ. The CDR3 has 13 amino acids. V was clipped by 5 bases and J by 4 bases, with 9 bases between them. CDR3 nucleotide sequence: TGTGCCAGCAGCAAAAGCAGTTACAATGAGCAGTTCTTC. It codes for CASSKSSYNEQFF.

The V and J genes are TRBV29-1 and TRBJ2-7; D possibly matches TRBD1 or TRBD2 (5 bases each). Trimming removed 4 bases from V and 7 bases from J, with 14 bases in between. Germline-derived CDR1 and CDR2 are SQVTM and ANQGSEA. The CDR3 extends over 12 amino acids. DNA of the CDR3: TGCAGCGTTGTTGGGGGAGTGAGGGAGCAGTACTTC. Its protein product is CSVVGGVREQYF.

This chain joins TRBV20-1 and TRBJ1-6, with D tentatively TRBD1 (6 bases). The V end lost 3 bases, the J end lost 7 bases, and 13 bases lay between the germline ends. CDR1 is DFQATT and CDR2 is SNEGSKA in the germline V gene (reference sequence). The CDR3 consists of 14 residues. The CDR3 loop reads CSASAGGSNSPLHF. The CDR3 DNA follows: TGCAGTGCTAGCGCCGGGGGCTCGAATTCACCCCTCCACTTT.

This clonotype was found once. The J gene is TRBJ2-1, the V gene TRBV20-1, with 9 bases fitting TRBD2. The V and J ends lost 2 bases and 4 bases, in that order; junction bases with no gene match: 6. CDR3 length: 15 amino acids. Germline loops: CDR1 DFQATT, CDR2 SNEGSKA (reference sequence). The CDR3 sequence is CSARKGLAMYNEQFF. CDR3 DNA sequence: TGCAGTGCTAGAAAAGGACTAGCGATGTACAATGAGCAGTTCTTC.